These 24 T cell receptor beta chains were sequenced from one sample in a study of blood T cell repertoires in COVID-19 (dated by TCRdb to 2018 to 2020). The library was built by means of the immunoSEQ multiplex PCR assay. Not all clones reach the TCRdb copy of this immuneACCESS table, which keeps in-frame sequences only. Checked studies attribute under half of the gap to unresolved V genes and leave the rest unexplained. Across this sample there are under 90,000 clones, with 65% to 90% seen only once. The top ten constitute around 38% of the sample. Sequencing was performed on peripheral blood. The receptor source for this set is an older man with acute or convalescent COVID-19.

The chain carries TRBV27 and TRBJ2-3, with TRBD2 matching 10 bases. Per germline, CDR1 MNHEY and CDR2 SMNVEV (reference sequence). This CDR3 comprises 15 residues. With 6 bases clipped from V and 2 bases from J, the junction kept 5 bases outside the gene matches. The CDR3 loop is CASRQRGGNTDTQYF. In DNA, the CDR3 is TGTGCCAGCAGGCAGCGGGGGGGCAACACAGATACGCAGTATTTT.

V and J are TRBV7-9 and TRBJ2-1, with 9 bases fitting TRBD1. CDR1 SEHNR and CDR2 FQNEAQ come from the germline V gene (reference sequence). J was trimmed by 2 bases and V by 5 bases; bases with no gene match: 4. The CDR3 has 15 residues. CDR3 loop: CASSPTGGTYNEQFF. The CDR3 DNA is TGTGCCAGCAGCCCGACAGGGGGTACCTACAATGAGCAGTTCTTC.

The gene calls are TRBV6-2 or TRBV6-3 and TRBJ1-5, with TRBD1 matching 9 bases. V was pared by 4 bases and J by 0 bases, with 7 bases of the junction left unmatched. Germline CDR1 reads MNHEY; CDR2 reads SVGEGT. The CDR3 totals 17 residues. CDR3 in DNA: TGTGCCAGCAGTTCCCCGACAGGGGGTTATAGCAATCAGCCCCAGCATTTT. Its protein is CASSSPTGGYSNQPQHF.

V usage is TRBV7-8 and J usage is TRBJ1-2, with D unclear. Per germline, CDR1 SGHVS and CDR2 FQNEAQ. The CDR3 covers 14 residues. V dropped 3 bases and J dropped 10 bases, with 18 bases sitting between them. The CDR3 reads CASSLSFRESVYTF. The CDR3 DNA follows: TGTGCCAGCAGCTTGAGTTTTAGGGAGTCGGTCTACACCTTC.

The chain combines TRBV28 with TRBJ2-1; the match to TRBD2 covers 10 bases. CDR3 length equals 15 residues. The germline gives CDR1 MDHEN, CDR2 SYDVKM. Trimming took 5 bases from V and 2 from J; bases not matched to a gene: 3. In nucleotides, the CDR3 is TGTGCCAGCAGTGCTAGCGGGGGTCCCTACAATGAGCAGTTCTTC. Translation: CASSASGGPYNEQFF.

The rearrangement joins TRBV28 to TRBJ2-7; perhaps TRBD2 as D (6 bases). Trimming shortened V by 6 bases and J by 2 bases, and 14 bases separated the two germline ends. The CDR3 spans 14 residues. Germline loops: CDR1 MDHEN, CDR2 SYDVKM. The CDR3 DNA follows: TGTGCCAGCAGCCCCTCGGGAGCCACCTACGAGCAGTACTTC. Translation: CASSPSGATYEQYF.

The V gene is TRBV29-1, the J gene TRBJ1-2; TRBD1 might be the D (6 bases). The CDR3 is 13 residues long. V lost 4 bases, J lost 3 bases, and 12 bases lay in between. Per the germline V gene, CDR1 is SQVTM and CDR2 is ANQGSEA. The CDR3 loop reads CSVAGDGDYGYTF. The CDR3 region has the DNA TGCAGCGTTGCAGGGGATGGTGACTATGGCTACACCTTC.

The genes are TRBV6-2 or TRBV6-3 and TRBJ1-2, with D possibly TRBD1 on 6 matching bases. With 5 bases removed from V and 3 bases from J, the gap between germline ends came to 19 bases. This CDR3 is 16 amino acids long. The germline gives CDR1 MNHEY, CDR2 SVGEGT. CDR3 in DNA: TGTGCCAGCAGTCCCCGCGGGGGGCTGCGGCACTATGGCTACACCTTC. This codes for CASSPRGGLRHYGYTF.

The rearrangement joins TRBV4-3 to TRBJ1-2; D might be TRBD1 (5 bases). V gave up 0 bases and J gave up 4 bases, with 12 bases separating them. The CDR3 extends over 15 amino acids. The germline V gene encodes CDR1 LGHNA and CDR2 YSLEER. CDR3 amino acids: CASSQDRQGRYGYTF. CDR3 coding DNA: TGCGCCAGCAGCCAAGATAGGCAGGGCCGCTATGGCTACACCTTC.

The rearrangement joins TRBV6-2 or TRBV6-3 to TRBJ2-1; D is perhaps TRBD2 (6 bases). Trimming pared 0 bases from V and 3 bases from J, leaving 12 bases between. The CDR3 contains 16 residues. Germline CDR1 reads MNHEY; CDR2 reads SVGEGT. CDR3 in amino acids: CASSYSGGTIYNEQFF. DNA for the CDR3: TGTGCCAGCAGTTACTCTGGGGGGACGATCTACAATGAGCAGTTCTTC.

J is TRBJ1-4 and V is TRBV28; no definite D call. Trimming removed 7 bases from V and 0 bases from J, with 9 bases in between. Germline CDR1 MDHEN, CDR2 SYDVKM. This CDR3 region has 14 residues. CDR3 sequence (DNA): TGTGCCAGCAACCCGGTAGCAACTAATGAAAAACTGTTTTTT. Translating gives CASNPVATNEKLFF.

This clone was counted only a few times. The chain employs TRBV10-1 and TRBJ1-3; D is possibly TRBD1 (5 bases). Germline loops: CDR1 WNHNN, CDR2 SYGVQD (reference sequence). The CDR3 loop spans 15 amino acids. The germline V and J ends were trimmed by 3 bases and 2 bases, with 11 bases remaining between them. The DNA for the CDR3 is TGCGCCAGCAGTGACCCAGGGTCGACTGGAAACACCATATATTTT. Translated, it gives CASSDPGSTGNTIYF.

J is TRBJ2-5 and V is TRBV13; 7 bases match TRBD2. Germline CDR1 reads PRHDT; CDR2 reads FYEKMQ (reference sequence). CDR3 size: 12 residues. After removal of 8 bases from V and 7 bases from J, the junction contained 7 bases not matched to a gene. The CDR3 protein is CASSPSGLTQYF. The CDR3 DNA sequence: TGTGCCAGCTCCCCTAGCGGATTGACCCAGTACTTC.

The CDR3 reads CASSVPGQMIGANVLTF. CDR3 nucleotides: TGTGCCAGTAGTGTACCGGGACAGATGATAGGGGCCAACGTCCTGACTTTC. J is TRBJ2-6 and V is TRBV19; 7 bases line up with TRBD1. After removal of 5 bases from V and 4 bases from J, the junction contained 11 bases not matched to a gene. The CDR3 consists of 17 residues. The germline V gene has CDR1 LNHDA and CDR2 SQIVND (reference sequence).

CDR3 sequence: CASSPGVGTDTQYF. The DNA of the CDR3 is TGTGCCAGTAGTCCAGGGGTCGGCACAGATACGCAGTATTTT. This sequence joins TRBV19 and TRBJ2-3, with D possibly TRBD1 on 6 matching bases. Between the trimmed V and J ends, which lost 5 bases and 1 base, there was a span of 10 bases. Germline values: CDR1 LNHDA, CDR2 SQIVND (reference sequence). The CDR3 is 14 residues long. Together with reference TRBV19 and TRBJ2-3, the CDR3 gives the full variable domain: DGGITQSPKYLFRKEGQNVTLSCEQNLNHDAMYWYRQDPGQGLRLIYYSQIVNDFQKGDIAEGYSVSREKKESFPLTVTSAQKNPTAFYLCASSPGVGTDTQYFGPGTRLTVL.

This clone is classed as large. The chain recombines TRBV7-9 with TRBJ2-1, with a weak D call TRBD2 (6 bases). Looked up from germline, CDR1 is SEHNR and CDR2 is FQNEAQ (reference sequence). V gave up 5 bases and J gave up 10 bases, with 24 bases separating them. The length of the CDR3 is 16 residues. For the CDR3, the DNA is TGTGCCAGCAGCCCTCGGAGCGGGTCCAAGCCGCGGGAGCAGTTCTTC. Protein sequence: CASSPRSGSKPREQFF.

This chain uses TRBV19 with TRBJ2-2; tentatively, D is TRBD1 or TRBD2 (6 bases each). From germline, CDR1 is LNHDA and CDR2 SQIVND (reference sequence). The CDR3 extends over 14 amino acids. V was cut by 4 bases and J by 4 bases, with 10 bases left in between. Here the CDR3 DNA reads TGTGCCAGTAGTAAAGAGGGGGGCACCGGGGAGCTGTTTTTT. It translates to CASSKEGGTGELFF.

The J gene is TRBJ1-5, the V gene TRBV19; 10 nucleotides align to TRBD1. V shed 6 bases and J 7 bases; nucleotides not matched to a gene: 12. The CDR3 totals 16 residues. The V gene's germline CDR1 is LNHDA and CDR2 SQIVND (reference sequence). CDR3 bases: TGTGCCAGTAGATCCGCCGGGACAGGGGCGGAACAGCCCCAGCATTTT. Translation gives CASRSAGTGAEQPQHF.

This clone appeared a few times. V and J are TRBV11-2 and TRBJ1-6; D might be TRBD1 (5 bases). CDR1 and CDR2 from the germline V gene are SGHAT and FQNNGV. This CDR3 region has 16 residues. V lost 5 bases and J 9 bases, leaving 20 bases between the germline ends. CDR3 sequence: CASSRNGQGHGSPLHF. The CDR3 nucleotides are TGTGCCAGCAGCCGAAACGGGCAGGGCCATGGTTCACCCCTCCACTTT.

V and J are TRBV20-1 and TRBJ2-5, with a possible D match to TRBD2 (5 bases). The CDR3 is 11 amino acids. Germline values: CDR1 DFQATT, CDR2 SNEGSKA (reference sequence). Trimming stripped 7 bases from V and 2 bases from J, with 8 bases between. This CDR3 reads CSGLLQETQYF. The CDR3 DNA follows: TGCAGTGGACTACTTCAAGAGACCCAGTACTTC.

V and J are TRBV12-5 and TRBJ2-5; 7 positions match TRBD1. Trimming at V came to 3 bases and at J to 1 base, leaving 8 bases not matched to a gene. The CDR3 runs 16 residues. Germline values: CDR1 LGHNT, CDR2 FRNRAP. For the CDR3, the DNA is TGTGCTAGTGGTTTCCCGGGTGGGACAGCCCAAGAGACCCAGTACTTC. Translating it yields CASGFPGGTAQETQYF.

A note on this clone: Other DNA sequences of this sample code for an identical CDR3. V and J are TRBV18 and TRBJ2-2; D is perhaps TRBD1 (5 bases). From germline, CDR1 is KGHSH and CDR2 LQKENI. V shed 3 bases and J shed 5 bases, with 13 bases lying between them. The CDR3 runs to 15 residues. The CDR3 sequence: CASSPGQGGTGELFF. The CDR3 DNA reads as TGTGCCAGCTCACCGGGGCAGGGCGGAACCGGGGAGCTGTTTTTT.

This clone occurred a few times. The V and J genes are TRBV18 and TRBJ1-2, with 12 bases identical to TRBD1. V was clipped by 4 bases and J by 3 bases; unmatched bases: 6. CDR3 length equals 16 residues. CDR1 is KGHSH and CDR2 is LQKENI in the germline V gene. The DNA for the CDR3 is TGTGCCAGCTCACTTACCGGGACAGGGGGCGACTATGGCTACACCTTC. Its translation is CASSLTGTGGDYGYTF.

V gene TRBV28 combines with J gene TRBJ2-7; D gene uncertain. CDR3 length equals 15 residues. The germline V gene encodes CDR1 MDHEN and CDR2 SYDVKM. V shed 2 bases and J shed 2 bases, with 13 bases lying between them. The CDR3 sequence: CASSLVSDMTYEQYF. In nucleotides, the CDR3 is TGTGCCAGCAGTTTAGTCTCAGACATGACCTACGAGCAGTACTTC.